A selection of T cell receptor beta chains follows, all from one sample in a study of T cells in Graves' hyperthyroidism and ophthalmopathy. TCRdb passed the multiplex PCR reads through MiXCR, listing each CDR3 protein once. Here the sample spans 500,000 or so distinct CDR3 sequences, about 16% being singletons. Sequencing was performed on blood. These receptors came from a woman between 25 and 40 years old with Graves' ophthalmopathy. Both conserved end residues are trimmed from each CDR3. Fields, in order: V gene, J gene, CDR3 protein.

>TRBV27|TRBJ1-1
ASNHSPNTEAF
>TRBV2|TRBJ2-2
ASSDSADRGEGGELF
>TRBV27|TRBJ2-7
ASSPGQGVEQY
>TRBV28|TRBJ2-2
ASSLIRDVAGELF
>TRBV7-2|TRBJ2-7
ASSPHRIYEQY
>TRBV7-2|TRBJ2-4
ASSRWDTWGIYLAKNIQY
>TRBV5-5|TRBJ1-1
ASSLVFFYTRGMEAF
>TRBV6-1|TRBJ1-5
ASTGQSNQPQH
>TRBV5-5|TRBJ2-1
ASSLEGTLPYEQF
>TRBV7-2|TRBJ2-1
ASSPVGSYSYNEQF
>TRBV4-3|TRBJ2-1
ASSQERDLSYNEQF
>TRBV7-2|TRBJ1-1
ASSSRTGGYTEAF
>TRBV6-5|TRBJ1-6
ASSSPGRSYNSPLH
>TRBV28|TRBJ2-7
ASSFPYNYEQY
>TRBV20-1|TRBJ2-1
SAGGTSGYNEQF
>TRBV3-1|TRBJ2-3
ASSRPGLAGGTDTQY
>TRBV5-1|TRBJ1-1
ASSVDRVQGVGTEAF
>TRBV2|TRBJ2-1
ASSKVPRLAGGPGEQF
>TRBV5-6|TRBJ1-2
ASSLTGQPLQTGYT
>TRBV28|TRBJ2-3
ASSPPAEGTDTQY
>TRBV12-3/TRBV12-4|TRBJ2-1
ASSLGTRSYDNEQF
>TRBV20-1|TRBJ2-2
SARHAGAGELF
>TRBV6-5|TRBJ2-7
ASSYSTGGADKPTYEQY
>TRBV12-3/TRBV12-4|TRBJ2-2
ASNPGQNTGELF
>TRBV7-9|TRBJ1-2
ASSPGPNYGYT
>TRBV11-3|TRBJ2-1
ASSLGLLNEQF